The 22 T cell receptor beta chains below were found in one sample sequenced in a study of blood T cell repertoires in COVID-19. Clones were read by immunoSEQ multiplex PCR, and TCRdb kept only the in-frame ones, dropping some. The sample records 200,000 to 250,000 clones, roughly 87% being singletons. Sequencing was done on a sample of peripheral blood. The receptors were gathered from a man aged 40-55 years with active or convalescent COVID-19.

The chain is built from TRBV5-4 and TRBJ1-5, with D perhaps TRBD1 (6 bases). This CDR3 has 14 amino acids. Per the germline V gene, CDR1 is SGHNT and CDR2 is YYREEE (reference sequence). Deletions cut 3 bases from V and 4 bases from J, with 11 bases between. CDR3 coding DNA: TGTGCCAGCAGCTCACAGGGCAGGAATCAGCCCCAGCATTTT. Its protein product is CASSSQGRNQPQHF.

This clone was seen more than once but under ten times. This rearrangement joins TRBV5-1 to TRBJ1-4; TRBD1 agrees at 7 bases. The CDR3 runs to 15 residues. With V trimmed by 1 base and J by 8 bases, 8 bases remained unmatched. CDR1 SGHRS and CDR2 YFSETQ come from the germline V gene. CDR3 sequence: CASSLTSGTDEKLFF. CDR3 in DNA: TGCGCCAGCAGCTTGACTTCCGGGACAGACGAAAAACTGTTTTTT.

Ten or more counts support this clone. The chain is built from TRBV5-6 and TRBJ1-2, with 10 bases matching TRBD1. V shed 4 bases and J 13 bases; nucleotides not matched to a gene: 10. The CDR3 totals 13 residues. CDR1 and CDR2 from the germline V gene are SGHDT and YYEEEE. The CDR3 DNA reads as TGTGCCAGCAGCCTGCTTCGGGACAGGGGACTCACCTTC. Its protein product is CASSLLRDRGLTF. The full variable domain, in which reference TRBV5-6 and TRBJ1-2 provide the parts outside the CDR3, is DAGVTQSPTHLIKTRGQQVTLRCSPKSGHDTVSWYQQALGQGPQFIFQYYEEEERQRGNFPDRFSGHQFPNYSSELNVNALLLGDSALYLCASSLLRDRGLTFGSGTRLTVV.

The chain uses TRBV7-3 and TRBJ2-2; D perhaps matches TRBD2 (6 bases). The CDR3 contains 13 residues. Germline V gene sequence: CDR1 SGHTA, CDR2 FQGTGA. V was clipped by 3 bases and J by 6 bases, with 8 bases between them. The CDR3 spells CASSFRLAGELFF. In DNA form, the CDR3 reads TGTGCCAGCAGCTTCCGACTAGCCGGGGAGCTGTTTTTT.

The chain joins TRBV15 to TRBJ1-5; tentative D call: TRBD1 (6 bases). With 0 bases removed from V and 7 bases from J, the gap between germline ends came to 16 bases. The CDR3 is made up of 16 amino acids. From germline, CDR1 is LNHNV and CDR2 YYDKDF (reference sequence). In DNA form, the CDR3 reads TGTGCCACCAGCAGAGATAGGGGACAAGTCCCGCAGCCCCAGCATTTT. Translating gives CATSRDRGQVPQPQHF.

A few counts support this clone. The J gene is TRBJ2-2, the V gene TRBV14; a possible D gene is TRBD1 (6 bases). This CDR3 contains 15 residues. Trimming pared 9 bases from V and 0 bases from J, leaving 14 bases between. Germline CDR1 and CDR2: SGHDN and FVKESK. The CDR3 is CASGTYRTNTGELFF. The CDR3 DNA reads as TGTGCCAGTGGGACATACCGGACGAACACCGGGGAGCTGTTTTTT.

The CDR3 DNA follows: TGCGCCAGCAGCTTTTGGGGGGAGGATACGCAGTATTTT. This encodes CASSFWGEDTQYF. The chain links TRBV5-1 to TRBJ2-3; the D gene is possibly TRBD2 (6 bases). The CDR3 has 13 amino acids. The V and J ends lost 2 bases and 6 bases respectively, with 10 bases between them. The germline gives CDR1 SGHRS, CDR2 YFSETQ.

The chain links TRBV19 to TRBJ2-5; D gene ambiguous. The V and J ends lost 3 bases and 4 bases respectively, with 9 bases between them. Per the germline V gene, CDR1 is LNHDA and CDR2 is SQIVND (reference sequence). The CDR3 covers 13 residues. In nucleotides, the CDR3 is TGTGCCAGTAGTATTGTCCCCAGAGAGACCCAGTACTTC. This translates into CASSIVPRETQYF.

The chain joins TRBV5-6 to TRBJ1-3; D possibly corresponds to TRBD1 (5 bases). Trimming shortened V by 6 bases and J by 4 bases, and 17 bases separated the two germline ends. The V gene's germline CDR1 is SGHDT and CDR2 YYEEEE. CDR3 length: 15 amino acids. CDR3 nucleotides: TGTGCCAGCAAACAGGTTACGGACGCCGGAAACACCATATATTTT. It encodes CASKQVTDAGNTIYF.

V is TRBV18 and J is TRBJ2-3; the match to TRBD1 covers 8 bases. The CDR3 contains 16 residues. Germline CDR1 and CDR2: KGHSH and LQKENI. V gave up 3 bases and J gave up 0 bases; unmatched junction bases: 5. The CDR3 nucleotides are TGTGCCAGCTCACCCTGGACAGGGACTAGCACAGATACGCAGTATTTT. Translation gives CASSPWTGTSTDTQYF.

J is TRBJ2-1 and V is TRBV19, with D unresolved. CDR3 size: 13 residues. The ends were cut back, 6 bases at V and 6 bases at J, with 12 bases in the middle. CDR1 and CDR2 (germline): LNHDA, SQIVND (reference sequence). In nucleotides, the CDR3 is TGTGCCAGTAGATCCCGGGTAGGCAATGAGCAGTTCTTC. Amino acid sequence: CASRSRVGNEQFF.

This rearrangement joins TRBV5-5 to TRBJ1-1, with D possibly TRBD1 on 6 matching bases. From germline, CDR1 is SGHKS and CDR2 YYEKEE (reference sequence). This CDR3 comprises 16 residues. V shed 1 base and J shed 4 bases, with 17 bases lying between them. CDR3 nucleotide sequence: TGTGCCAGCAGCTTGTCTGGGGTGGCAGGGGCCACTGAAGCTTTCTTT. This translates into CASSLSGVAGATEAFF.

The rearrangement uses TRBV11-2 and TRBJ1-2; D is ambiguous. The CDR3 loop spans 14 amino acids. Germline values: CDR1 SGHAT, CDR2 FQNNGV. Trimming pared 1 base from V and 1 base from J, leaving 7 bases between. The CDR3 here is CASSLGLINYGYTF. As DNA, the CDR3 is TGTGCCAGCAGCTTAGGGCTGATTAACTATGGCTACACCTTC. The entire variable domain, with the rest obtained from reference TRBV11-2 and TRBJ1-2, is as follows: EAGVAQSPRYKIIEKRQSVAFWCNPISGHATLYWYQQILGQGPKLLIQFQNNGVVDDSQLPKDRFSAERLKGVDSTLKIQPAKLEDSAVYLCASSLGLINYGYTFGSGTRLTVV.

This clone is a singleton in its sample. CDR3 loop: CASSLSANYGYTF. The CDR3 bases are TGTGCCAGCAGCTTGTCGGCTAACTATGGCTACACCTTC. The chain recombines TRBV7-2 with TRBJ1-2; no firm D call. Germline CDR1 reads SGHTA; CDR2 reads FQGNSA. The CDR3 length is 13 residues. V lost 3 bases and J lost 0, with 5 bases in between.

This clone was seen only a few times. The chain uses TRBV27 and TRBJ1-5, with D possibly matching TRBD1 (5 bases). Trimming removed 5 bases from V and 5 bases from J, with 10 bases in between. The germline V gene encodes CDR1 MNHEY and CDR2 SMNVEV (reference sequence). This CDR3 spans 13 amino acids. The CDR3 nucleotides read TGTGCCAGCAGTCTACGCAGGGATCAGCCCCAGCATTTT. This encodes CASSLRRDQPQHF.

This chain uses TRBV11-1 with TRBJ2-4; 11 positions agree with TRBD2. The germline gives CDR1 SGHAT, CDR2 FQDESV (reference sequence). The CDR3 runs 16 residues. The junction had 9 bases not matched to a gene; V was cut back by 3 bases and J by 8 bases. CDR3 bases: TGTGCCAGCAGCTTTCACGGTAGCGGGGGGGCAGACATTCAGTACTTC. Its protein is CASSFHGSGGADIQYF.

The chain is built from TRBV28 and TRBJ1-5; D remains unclear. The CDR3 consists of 15 residues. The germline gives CDR1 MDHEN, CDR2 SYDVKM. Trimming took 5 bases from V and 0 from J, leaving 11 bases between them. CDR3 bases: TGTGCCAGCAGTCCCAGGATCTATAGCAATCAGCCCCAGCATTTT. Its protein product is CASSPRIYSNQPQHF.

V is TRBV27 and J is TRBJ1-2, with D unclear. CDR3 length: 14 amino acids. V was cut by 5 bases and J by 8 bases, with 18 bases left in between. Germline values: CDR1 MNHEY, CDR2 SMNVEV (reference sequence). The CDR3 region has the DNA TGTGCCAGCAGTGAGCTCGGCGGCCCGCGGGGCTACACCTTC. It specifies CASSELGGPRGYTF.

The chain couples TRBV7-9 to TRBJ2-1; tentative D call: TRBD2 (5 bases). This CDR3 is built from 18 residues. Germline-derived CDR1 and CDR2 are SEHNR and FQNEAQ (reference sequence). V gave up 4 bases and J gave up 1 base, with 20 bases separating them. CDR3 nucleotides: TGTGCCAGCAGCTCTCCCTCCCTAGCAAGGTTATCCTACAATGAGCAGTTCTTC. Protein product: CASSSPSLARLSYNEQFF.

The chain joins TRBV18 to TRBJ1-5, with D tentatively TRBD1 (6 bases). Germline lookup yields CDR1 KGHSH and CDR2 LQKENI. The CDR3 runs 14 residues. With 3 bases removed from V and 5 bases from J, the gap between germline ends came to 11 bases. The DNA of the CDR3 is TGTGCCAGCTCACCCGGGGGGGCCGATCAGCCCCAGCATTTT. Translated, it gives CASSPGGADQPQHF.

The chain employs TRBV30 and TRBJ2-7; 10 nucleotides agree with TRBD1. Germline trimming cut 2 bases from V and 6 bases from J; bases unmatched to any gene: 4. The CDR3 contains 13 residues. Germline V gene lookup returns CDR1 GTSNPN and CDR2 SVGIG (reference sequence). CDR3 sequence reads: CAWSRGQGIEQYF. The CDR3 DNA reads as TGTGCCTGGAGTAGGGGACAGGGGATCGAGCAGTACTTC. Supplemented by reference TRBV30 and TRBJ2-7, the full variable domain reads SQTIHQWPATLVQPVGSPLSLECTVEGTSNPNLYWYRQAAGRGLQLLFYSVGIGQISSEVPQNLSASRPQDRQFILSSKKLLLSDSGFYLCAWSRGQGIEQYFGPGTRLTVT.

The chain couples TRBV4-2 to TRBJ2-1, with 9 bases matching TRBD2. Trimming cost V 0 bases and J 3 bases; bases outside gene matches: 24. Per germline, CDR1 LGHNA and CDR2 YNFKEQ. The CDR3 is 23 residues long. For the CDR3, the DNA is TGTGCCAGCAGCCAAGAGAGGGGGTCCGGAGCTAGCGGGATGTCCCTCTTCTACAATGAGCAGTTCTTC. This codes for CASSQERGSGASGMSLFYNEQFF.